The TCR beta chain under discussion was sequenced for a study of long-term antiretroviral therapy in people with HIV. V dropped 3 bases and J dropped 2 bases, with 15 bases sitting between them. Germline CDR1 reads SGHRS; CDR2 reads YFSETQ. CDR3 length: 16 residues. Before DNA extraction, roughly 0.95-10 million cryopreserved PBMC were held in the samples. Sequencing relied on immunoSEQ assay v3.0, run at survey level. The repertoire was sequenced with immunoSEQ multiplex PCR; TCRdb's copy has only in-frame clones and lacks some. The sample contains about 25,000 clones, 65% to 80% of which appear only once.

This TCR was recovered from a woman in her thirties or forties with HIV. This specimen consisted of unsorted PBMCs, obtained 0.5 years after starting antiretroviral therapy. The chain links TRBV5-1 to TRBJ2-1, with D tentatively TRBD1 or TRBD2 (5 bases each). Here the CDR3 DNA reads TGCGCCAGCAGCTCCGGGACGGCGGATACCTACAATGAGCAGTTCTTC. It specifies CASSSGTADTYNEQFF.